Listed here are 3 T cell receptor beta chains from one sample, sequenced in a study of blood T cell repertoires in COVID-19 (dated by TCRdb to 2018 to 2020). Libraries were made using the immunoSEQ multiplex PCR assay. The table was pulled from immuneACCESS by TCRdb, which kept in-frame rearrangements only. Such tables lose some clones; where checked, under half of the loss comes from unresolved V genes, and the rest has no known cause. The sample yields 350,000 or so clones; almost 90% were counted once. Just over 1% of the sample is taken by the ten largest. The sample comprised PBMCs or T cells enriched from blood (not recorded which). The receptors come from a woman aged 25 to 39 who had been exposed to COVID-19.

The chain recombines TRBV9 with TRBJ1-1; 7 bases fit TRBD1. Germline assignment: CDR1 SGDLS and CDR2 YYNGEE. Trimming removed 3 bases from V and 4 bases from J; junction bases left unmatched: 6. This CDR3 has 14 amino acids. Here the CDR3 reads CASSAQQGFTEAFF. The CDR3 DNA sequence: TGTGCCAGCAGCGCTCAACAGGGGTTCACTGAAGCTTTCTTT.

The V gene is TRBV11-2, the J gene TRBJ1-1; 7 nucleotides line up with TRBD1. Germline V gene lookup returns CDR1 SGHAT and CDR2 FQNNGV. Trimming at V came to 6 bases and at J to 3 bases, leaving 13 bases not matched to a gene. There are 16 residues in the CDR3. The CDR3 reads CASRPLTGRMHTEAFF. The CDR3 DNA reads TGTGCCAGCAGACCGTTGACAGGGAGGATGCACACTGAAGCTTTCTTT.

The chain recombines TRBV11-2 with TRBJ2-7, with 8 positions matching TRBD2. Germline CDR1 reads SGHAT; CDR2 reads FQNNGV. The V and J ends lost 5 bases and 2 bases, in that order; junction bases with no gene match: 11. The CDR3 is 16 amino acids. DNA for the CDR3: TGTGCCAGCAGCCAAGGCCTAACTAGCGGCACCTACGAGCAGTACTTC. This codes for CASSQGLTSGTYEQYF.